This T cell receptor beta chain was profiled in a study of T cell responses to AZD1222 COVID-19 vaccine. Method: immunoSEQ multiplex PCR; TCRdb's copy keeps in-frame clones and lacks some. The sample contains 140,000 to 150,000 clones, roughly nine tenths of which appear only once. Germline CDR1 is KGHDR and CDR2 is SFDVKD. The CDR3 loop spans 17 amino acids. The V and J ends lost 6 bases and 4 bases respectively, with 23 bases between them. Whole-study results and caveats: Possibly, clonal diversity was underestimated; donors were largely white British and included more females. A reported finding is that nearly half of spike-specific TCRs target unmutated variant regions.

As regards this clone: As yet, its antigen is unknown.

The sequence was obtained from an adult in good health. The sample was peripheral blood, taken on day 0 of AZD1222 vaccination. The chain uses TRBV24-1 and TRBJ1-2, with D possibly being TRBD1 (5 bases). The CDR3 DNA sequence: TGTGCCACCAGTCAAGGAGGAGCAGGGCGGTTTGGCTATGGCTACACCTTC. Its protein is CATSQGGAGRFGYGYTF.